This TCR beta chain was recovered during a study of blood T cell repertoires in COVID-19. Whole-study context: Spain, Italy and the United States supplied samples that represented acute and convalescent COVID-19.

Recruits, aged roughly 18 to 100 years, lived in 24 US areas. In the 2 weeks before study entry, exposed participants met a COVID-19 case, which was PCR-confirmed or clinician-diagnosed. The authors' processing: Amplification with reference gene primers provided the estimates of nucleated cell counts. This table comes from immunoSEQ multiplex PCR, and its TCRdb copy is limited to in-frame clones, with some not included. The V and J calls and clone size were taken over from that table, and D and trimming were inferred from the DNA. Of more than 300,000 clones detected, approximately 90% appear once; the ten largest clones hold roughly 3.9%. The germline V gene has CDR1 MNHEY and CDR2 SVGEGT. V gave up 2 bases and J gave up 3 bases; unmatched junction bases: 2. The CDR3 is 15 residues long.

The clonotype originates from a woman in her 30s who had been exposed to COVID-19. Sequenced sample: PBMCs or T cells enriched from blood (not recorded which). The V and J genes are TRBV6-2 or TRBV6-3 and TRBJ2-1, with 9 bases lining up with TRBD2. The CDR3, as DNA: TGTGCCAGCAGTTACGAGCGGGGGGTCTACAATGAGCAGTTCTTC. Translated, it gives CASSYERGVYNEQFF.